A selection of T cell receptor beta chains follows, all from one sample in a study of identical twins. Each CDR3 protein is one row after TCRdb ran MiXCR on the 5' RACE reads. The table records around 490,000 distinct CDR3 sequences, roughly an eighth of them present only once. The same data also went into a second study, on yellow fever vaccine responses in identical twins.

The sample comprised CD4+ T cells sorted from blood. The receptors stem from a woman younger than 35 in good health. CDR3s include the opening cysteine and the closing phenylalanine or tryptophan. D genes are given only for firm matches. A row's size may be missing; if present it is once, few, many or a size class.

>TRBD1|-|TRBJ2-5|TRBV4-2
TGTGCCAGCAGCGACGGGACAGGGGGCGCCGACCAAGAGACCCAGTACTTC
CASSDGTGGADQETQYF
>-|-|TRBJ2-7|TRBV6-2/TRBV6-3
TGTGCCAGCGGCCAGGCGAGGGAGCAGTACTTC
CASGQAREQYF
>-|few|TRBJ2-7|TRBV6-5
TGTGCCAGCAGTTACAGGTTGGGGAATTCCTACGAGCAGTACTTC
CASSYRLGNSYEQYF
>-|-|TRBJ2-3|TRBV12-3/TRBV12-4
TGTGCCAGCAGTTTTACAGGGAAAGGGACAGATACGCAGTATTTT
CASSFTGKGTDTQYF
>-|few|TRBJ2-5|TRBV5-1
TGCGCCAGCAGCTTGGAGTCGGTAGAGACCCAGTACTTC
CASSLESVETQYF
>-|-|TRBJ2-7|TRBV3-1
TGTGCCAGCAGGTCCGCCTACGAGCAGTACTTC
CASRSAYEQYF
>TRBD2|few|TRBJ2-1|TRBV12-3/TRBV12-4
TGTGCCAGCAGTACTAGCGGGGGATTGAATGAGCAGTTCTTC
CASSTSGGLNEQFF
>-|-|TRBJ2-2|TRBV6-1
TGTGCCAGCAGGCGAGTGCAGGGCAGAGGCACCGGGGAGCTGTTTTTT
CASRRVQGRGTGELFF
>-|many|TRBJ2-5|TRBV3-1
TGTGCCAGCAGCCAAGTCTCGGGTACACGGGGATCGGCTAGGACCCAGTACTTC
CASSQVSGTRGSARTQYF
>TRBD1|many|TRBJ2-2|TRBV7-2
TGTGCCAGCAGCCGACCCGGGACAGGGAACACCGGGGAGCTGTTTTTT
CASSRPGTGNTGELFF
>-|-|TRBJ2-7|TRBV24-1
TGTGCCACCAGCACCCCGGGGTCAGGGAGCTACGAGCAGTACTTC
CATSTPGSGSYEQYF
>-|-|TRBJ1-1|TRBV6-2/TRBV6-3
TGTGCCAGCACTGGGTTTACCGAAGCTTTCTTT
CASTGFTEAFF
>-|-|TRBJ2-3|TRBV4-3
TGCGCCAGCAGCCAAGAGGCTAGCACAGATACGCAGTATTTT
CASSQEASTDTQYF
>TRBD1|few|TRBJ2-2|TRBV20-1
TGCAGTGCTGGACAGGGGGGAGGCGGGGAGCTGTTTTTT
CSAGQGGGGELFF
>-|few|TRBJ2-3|TRBV5-1
TGCGCCAGCAGCTTGGCCTGGGTTGGAGATACGCAGTATTTT
CASSLAWVGDTQYF
>-|many|TRBJ2-1|TRBV29-1
TGCAGCGTTCTGTCCGTGGGACACAATTTATACAATGAGCAGTTCTTC
CSVLSVGHNLYNEQFF
>-|-|TRBJ1-3|TRBV11-2
TGTGCCAGCAGCTTATACCGGGACGGAAACACCATATATTTT
CASSLYRDGNTIYF
>-|-|TRBJ2-1|TRBV2
TGTGCCAGCAGGGTACGGTTAGGGGTTTTGTATGAGCAGTTCTTC
CASRVRLGVLYEQFF
>-|-|TRBJ2-5|TRBV20-1
TGCAGTGCCCAGGACGGGAGACGCCAAGAGACCCAGTACTTC
CSAQDGRRQETQYF
>TRBD2|few|TRBJ2-5|TRBV20-1
TGCAGTGCTCCCGAACTAGCGGGGAGGCAAGAGACCCAGTACTTC
CSAPELAGRQETQYF
>-|-|TRBJ1-6|TRBV15
TGTGCCACCAGCAGAGAATATAATTCACCCCTCCACTTT
CATSREYNSPLHF
>-|many|TRBJ2-1|TRBV5-1
TGCGCCAGCAGCTGGTATACGGGCAATGAGCAGTTCTTC
CASSWYTGNEQFF
>-|-|TRBJ1-2|TRBV5-1
TGCGCCAGCAGCTACGACGGCTATGGCTACACCTTC
CASSYDGYGYTF
>TRBD2|-|TRBJ2-1|TRBV20-1
TGCAGTGCTAGAGCCGCTAGCGGAGTGGACTACAATGAGCAGTTCTTC
CSARAASGVDYNEQFF
>-|few|TRBJ2-7|TRBV25-1
TGTGCCAGCAGAAGGACCCGGGGGTCCTACGAGCAGTACTTC
CASRRTRGSYEQYF
>-|few|TRBJ2-3|TRBV4-2
TGTGCCAGCAGCCAAGAGTACGGGGGCCAGGATACGCAGTATTTT
CASSQEYGGQDTQYF
>TRBD2|few|TRBJ2-7|TRBV15
TGTGCCACCAGCAGAGGGAACTTAGCGGGAGGGCCCCCCTACGAGCAGTACTTC
CATSRGNLAGGPPYEQYF
>-|few|TRBJ2-1|TRBV20-1
TGCAGTGCTAGAGACCCAGTTAGGGACGGGAATGAGCAGTTCTTC
CSARDPVRDGNEQFF
>TRBD1|-|TRBJ1-1|TRBV12-3/TRBV12-4
TGTGCCAGCAGTACCGGACAGGGTGGATCTGAAGCTTTCTTT
CASSTGQGGSEAFF
>-|-|TRBJ2-1|TRBV4-1
TGCGCCAGCAGCCTCCTGGGCTGGGAGCAGTTCTTC
CASSLLGWEQFF
>TRBD2|-|TRBJ2-7|TRBV11-2
TGTGCCAGCAGCTTAAGACTAGCGGGAGCCAAATCCTACGAGCAGTACTTC
CASSLRLAGAKSYEQYF
>TRBD2|-|TRBJ2-1|TRBV15
TGTGCCACCAGCAGAGACGTAGCGGGGGGCTACAATGAGCAGTTCTTC
CATSRDVAGGYNEQFF
>-|few|TRBJ2-2|TRBV11-3
TGTGCCAGCAGCCGACAGCAGGGCTGGGAGCTGTTTTTT
CASSRQQGWELFF
>-|once|TRBJ2-4|TRBV4-3
TGCGCCAGCAGCCAAGTCCTTTCAATGGTCAAAAACATTCAGTACTTC
CASSQVLSMVKNIQYF
>TRBD1|few|TRBJ2-7|TRBV12-3/TRBV12-4
TGTGCCAGCAGCAAGACAGGGGACTACGAGCAGTACTTC
CASSKTGDYEQYF
>-|-|TRBJ2-2|TRBV27
TGTGCCAGCAGTTCCCCCTACAGGGAATCCACCGGGGAGCTGTTTTTT
CASSSPYRESTGELFF
>-|few|TRBJ2-1|TRBV11-3
TGTGCCAGCAGCGACCTGCGCAAACCCTATGAGCAGTTCTTC
CASSDLRKPYEQFF
>TRBD1|-|TRBJ2-7|TRBV12-3/TRBV12-4
TGTGCCAGCAGTTTACGGGGACAGGCCACCTACGAGCAGTACTTC
CASSLRGQATYEQYF
>-|-|TRBJ1-1|TRBV6-5
TGTGCCAGCAGTTACTCGGCGGTGAACACTGAAGTTTTCTTT
CASSYSAVNTEVFF
>TRBD2|-|TRBJ2-1|TRBV24-1
TGTGCCACCTCGGGACTAGCGGGAGAATCTAAGCAGTTCTTC
CATSGLAGESKQFF
>-|many|TRBJ1-1|TRBV29-1
TGCAGCGTCCGTACCGGGACTCAAGCTTTCTTT
CSVRTGTQAFF
>-|-|TRBJ2-3|TRBV7-2
TGTGCCAGCAGCTACCTGGGGGATACGCAGTATTTT
CASSYLGDTQYF
>-|few|TRBJ2-6|TRBV29-1
TGCAGCGTTGCATTCCGGGCTGGGGCCAACGTCCTGACTTTC
CSVAFRAGANVLTF
>-|-|TRBJ2-2|TRBV3-1
TGTGCCAGCAGCCAAACAGGGTACCCCGGGAAGCTGTTTTTT
CASSQTGYPGKLFF
>TRBD2|-|TRBJ2-3|TRBV9
TGTGCCAGCAGCCCCCACGGGCGGCGGGGGGGGGATACGCAGTATTTT
CASSPHGRRGGDTQYF
>-|many|TRBJ2-5|TRBV12-3/TRBV12-4
TGTGCCAGCAGCCATCCCTTGACTCCACAAGAGACCCAGTACTTC
CASSHPLTPQETQYF
>-|few|TRBJ1-2|TRBV28
TGTGCCAGCAATATCAACAGATATGAGGGCTACACCTTC
CASNINRYEGYTF
>TRBD1|many|TRBJ2-7|TRBV4-3
TGCGCCAGCAGCCAAACCGGGACAGGGAGCAACGAGCAGTACTTC
CASSQTGTGSNEQYF
>TRBD1|few|TRBJ1-1|TRBV6-5
TGTGCCAGCAGTTTTGGTCCCGGGACAGGGACGGGAGCTGAAGCTTTCTTT
CASSFGPGTGTGAEAFF
>-|few|TRBJ2-1|TRBV12-3/TRBV12-4
TGTGCCAGCAGTTTAGCTGAGGGGTTGGGTGAGCAGTTCTTC
CASSLAEGLGEQFF
>-|few|TRBJ2-3|TRBV20-1
TGCAGTACGAAAGCGGAAAGCACAGATACGCAGTATTTT
CSTKAESTDTQYF
>-|many|TRBJ1-3|TRBV7-8
TGTGCCAGCAGCACAAGGGAGCAAATATCTGGAAACACCATATATTTT
CASSTREQISGNTIYF
>-|few|TRBJ1-1|TRBV6-6
TGTGCCAGCAGTGACAGAACTGAAGCTTTCTTT
CASSDRTEAFF
>TRBD2|few|TRBJ2-1|TRBV10-3
TGTGCCATCCGCCAGAGACTAGCGGGAGGGCCTACCCTACCCAATGAGCAGTTCTTC
CAIRQRLAGGPTLPNEQFF
>-|-|TRBJ2-2|TRBV12-3/TRBV12-4
TGTGCCAGCAGTTTTCGGAGCGGACCCACCGGGGAGCTGTTTTTT
CASSFRSGPTGELFF